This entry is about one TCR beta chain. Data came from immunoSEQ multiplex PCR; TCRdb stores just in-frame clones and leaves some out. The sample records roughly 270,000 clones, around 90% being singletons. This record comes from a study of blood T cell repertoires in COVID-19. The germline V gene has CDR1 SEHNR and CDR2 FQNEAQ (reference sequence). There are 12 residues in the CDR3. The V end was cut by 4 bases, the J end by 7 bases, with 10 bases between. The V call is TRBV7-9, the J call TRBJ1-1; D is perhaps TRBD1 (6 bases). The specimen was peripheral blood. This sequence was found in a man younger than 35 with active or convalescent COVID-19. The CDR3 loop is CASSWGGGEAFF. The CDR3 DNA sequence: TGTGCCAGCAGCTGGGGAGGGGGTGAAGCTTTCTTT.